The next 21 T cell receptor beta chains were all read from a single sample in a study of T cells after yellow fever vaccination. TCRdb analysed the 5' RACE reads with MiXCR anew, one entry per CDR3 protein. The sample has 450,000 to 600,000 distinct CDR3 sequences, approximately 12% seen once. Source: PBMCs, taken on the day of the yellow fever booster vaccination. The receptors stem from a man younger than 45 who received the YFV17D yellow fever vaccine.

In nucleotides, the CDR3 is TGCAGTGCTAGAGATCCCTTGTTGAATTCCTACGAGCAGTACTTC. Translating gives CSARDPLLNSYEQYF. The chain uses TRBV20-1 and TRBJ2-7; D remains unclear. The CDR3 is made up of 15 amino acids. Trimming pared 0 bases from V and 1 base from J, leaving 13 bases between. Looked up from germline, CDR1 is DFQATT and CDR2 is SNEGSKA (reference sequence).

The sample holds one count of this clonotype. V and J are TRBV6-5 and TRBJ2-2; TRBD2 matches at 9 bases. The CDR3 loop spans 15 amino acids. Germline CDR1 and CDR2: MNHEY and SVGAGI. Unmatched junction bases numbered 5, after V lost 4 bases and J lost 5 bases. The CDR3 nucleotides read TGTGCCAGCAGTTTTAGCGGGAGTAAGACCGGGGAGCTGTTTTTT. Protein product: CASSFSGSKTGELFF.

The chain is built from TRBV12-3 or TRBV12-4 and TRBJ1-6; D is ambiguous. The germline V and J ends were trimmed by 5 bases and 10 bases, with 15 bases remaining between them. This CDR3 has 14 amino acids. The CDR3 DNA reads TGTGCCAGCAGTCAGCCCCCACTGGAGTCACCCCTCCACTTT. It translates to CASSQPPLESPLHF.

V usage is TRBV5-1 and J usage is TRBJ1-1; 9 positions agree with TRBD1. Germline values: CDR1 SGHRS, CDR2 YFSETQ. The J segment lost 10 bases and the V segment lost 5 bases, leaving 9 bases of the junction unmatched. This CDR3 spans 13 amino acids. The chain's CDR3 is CASRQPGQGPAFF. Written as DNA, the CDR3 is TGCGCCAGCAGACAACCGGGACAGGGCCCAGCTTTCTTT.

This clonotype was seen a handful of times. The V and J genes are TRBV6-1 and TRBJ1-5, with 12 bases matching TRBD1. The CDR3 length is 15 residues. V was clipped by 6 bases and J by 1 base; unmatched bases: 1. The germline V gene has CDR1 MNHNS and CDR2 SASEGT. The CDR3 sequence: CASRGQGASNQPQHF. In nucleotides, the CDR3 is TGTGCCAGCAGGGGACAGGGGGCGAGCAATCAGCCCCAGCATTTT.

Comments on this clonotype: At one end the junction does not follow the germline gene, possibly because of a read error. This chain links TRBV20-1 with TRBJ2-1; 7 nucleotides line up with TRBD2. Germline CDR1 DFQATT, CDR2 SNEGSKA (reference sequence). The CDR3 is 16 residues long. CDR3 bases: TGCTGTGCTAGGTCATCTAGCGGAGGCTCCTACAATGAGCAGTTCTTC. Protein: CCARSSSGGSYNEQFF.

There are a few counts of this clonotype. The J gene is TRBJ2-3, the V gene TRBV6-1, with D possibly called TRBD1 or TRBD2 (5 bases each). Germline CDR1 MNHNS, CDR2 SASEGT. V lost 6 bases and J lost 6, with 16 bases in between. This CDR3 comprises 14 residues. The CDR3: CASRRDKGWDTQYF. The CDR3, as DNA: TGTGCCAGCAGACGGGATAAGGGGTGGGATACGCAGTATTTT.

V and J are TRBV20-1 and TRBJ2-7; 7 bases align to TRBD2. Trimming removed 0 bases from V and 4 bases from J; junction bases left unmatched: 6. In germline, CDR1 is DFQATT, CDR2 SNEGSKA (reference sequence). This CDR3 comprises 14 residues. The CDR3 is CSARDRLAPYEQYF. As DNA, the CDR3 is TGCAGTGCTAGAGATCGACTAGCTCCATACGAGCAGTACTTC.

The rearrangement links TRBV4-2 to TRBJ2-5; no firm D call. From germline, CDR1 is LGHNA and CDR2 YNFKEQ. Trimming pared 4 bases from V and 10 bases from J, leaving 22 bases between. CDR3 length: 15 amino acids. The CDR3 spells CASSPAALGLMGQYF. The DNA of the CDR3 is TGTGCCAGCAGCCCCGCTGCCTTGGGTTTGATGGGCCAGTACTTC.

The sample holds many counts of this clonotype. This chain joins TRBV29-1 and TRBJ2-1; 11 bases map to TRBD2. Germline V gene data show CDR1 as SQVTM and CDR2 as ANQGSEA. V lost 4 bases to trimming and J lost 4 bases; unmatched junction nucleotides: 3. This CDR3 is built from 14 residues. In DNA form, the CDR3 reads TGCAGCGTTGCGGGACTAGCGGAGTACAATGAGCAGTTCTTC. It specifies CSVAGLAEYNEQFF.

The chain couples TRBV18 to TRBJ2-1; D unresolved. Between the trimmed V and J ends, which lost 0 bases and 7 bases, there was a span of 13 bases. There are 15 residues in the CDR3. Germline V CDR1 and CDR2: KGHSH, LQKENI. For the CDR3, the DNA is TGTGCCAGCTCACCACCTCCGCCCCGGTCGAATGAGCAGTTCTTC. Translation: CASSPPPPRSNEQFF. The variable domain in full, with the rest retrieved from reference TRBV18 and TRBJ2-1, is NAGVMQNPRHLVRRRGQEARLRCSPMKGHSHVYWYRQLPEEGLKFMVYLQKENIIDESGMPKERFSAEFPKEGPSILRIQQVVRGDSAAYFCASSPPPPRSNEQFFGPGTRLTVL.

This chain uses TRBV5-1 with TRBJ2-1; D is uncertain. In germline, CDR1 is SGHRS, CDR2 YFSETQ. The V end lost 4 bases, the J end lost 0 bases, and 11 bases lay between the germline ends. CDR3 length: 15 amino acids. The CDR3 loop is CASSPTVGSYNEQFF. The CDR3 DNA is TGCGCCAGCAGCCCCACCGTGGGCTCCTACAATGAGCAGTTCTTC.

This chain joins TRBV5-1 and TRBJ2-1; 10 positions match TRBD1. CDR1 SGHRS and CDR2 YFSETQ come from the germline V gene. J gave up 8 bases and V 2 bases, and 4 bases lay outside the gene matches. The CDR3 contains 14 residues. CDR3 loop: CASSLRDRGDEQFF. In DNA, the CDR3 is TGCGCCAGCAGCTTAAGGGACAGGGGCGATGAGCAGTTCTTC.

This clonotype has just a few counts. This chain connects TRBV5-6 to TRBJ1-1; D gene unclear. V shed 2 bases and J shed 5 bases, with 10 bases lying between them. In germline, CDR1 is SGHDT, CDR2 YYEEEE. This CDR3 contains 13 residues. DNA for the CDR3: TGTGCCAGCAGCTTTGGGCCTTCTACTGAAGCTTTCTTT. It encodes CASSFGPSTEAFF.

The table lists this clonotype with a few counts. This chain joins TRBV19 and TRBJ2-3; D unclear. The germline CDR1 and CDR2 sequences are LNHDA and SQIVND (reference sequence). The CDR3 runs to 17 residues. Deletions cut 3 bases from V and 2 bases from J, with 18 bases between. CDR3 loop: CASSISSRIAFTDTQYF. CDR3 coding DNA: TGTGCCAGTAGTATTTCGTCTCGGATTGCTTTCACAGATACGCAGTATTTT.

In its sample, this clonotype was seen many times. The chain links TRBV18 to TRBJ2-5, with D hard to call. Trimming stripped 8 bases from V and 5 bases from J, with 12 bases between. This CDR3 contains 12 residues. Per the germline V gene, CDR1 is KGHSH and CDR2 is LQKENI. This CDR3 is CASSPSRETQYF. The CDR3 nucleotides read TGTGCCAGCAGTCCCTCCCGGGAGACCCAGTACTTC. The full variable domain, in which reference TRBV18 and TRBJ2-5 provide the parts outside the CDR3, is NAGVMQNPRHLVRRRGQEARLRCSPMKGHSHVYWYRQLPEEGLKFMVYLQKENIIDESGMPKERFSAEFPKEGPSILRIQQVVRGDSAAYFCASSPSRETQYFGPGTRLLVL.

This clonotype was counted only a few times. The chain recombines TRBV5-1 with TRBJ2-7; 7 nucleotides line up with TRBD2. V lost 7 bases, J lost 4 bases, and 26 bases stayed unmatched. Germline assignment: CDR1 SGHRS and CDR2 YFSETQ. The length of the CDR3 is 19 residues. CDR3 residues: CASPNSGTVYAGEGYEQYF. The CDR3 DNA reads as TGCGCCAGCCCCAATTCCGGGACGGTCTATGCGGGAGAGGGGTACGAGCAGTACTTC. Full variable domain (missing parts from reference TRBV5-1 and TRBJ2-7): KAGVTQTPRYLIKTRGQQVTLSCSPISGHRSVSWYQQTPGQGLQFLFEYFSETQRNKGNFPGRFSGRQFSNSRSEMNVSTLELGDSALYLCASPNSGTVYAGEGYEQYFGPGTRLTVT.

This rearrangement joins TRBV7-9 to TRBJ2-5; D gene ambiguous. Germline V gene data show CDR1 as SEHNR and CDR2 as FQNEAQ (reference sequence). This CDR3 contains 14 residues. Deletions cut 1 base from V and 1 base from J, with 7 bases between. The CDR3 DNA reads TGTGCCAGCAGCTTAGAAGAACTCCAAGAGACCCAGTACTTC. Translation gives CASSLEELQETQYF.

J is TRBJ1-6 and V is TRBV4-1; D is ambiguous. Between the trimmed V and J ends, which lost 4 bases and 10 bases, there was a span of 8 bases. CDR3 length: 12 amino acids. Per the germline V gene, CDR1 is MGHRA and CDR2 is YSYEKL. The chain's CDR3 is CASSRDLSPLHF. The CDR3 DNA sequence: TGCGCCAGCAGCCGTGACCTGTCACCCCTCCACTTT.

This clonotype was detected only a few times. The chain recombines TRBV6-2 or TRBV6-3 with TRBJ2-3; D unresolved. The CDR3 totals 15 residues. CDR1 MNHEY and CDR2 SVGEGT come from the germline V gene. V shed 0 bases and J shed 2 bases, with 9 bases lying between them. The CDR3 here is CASSYSIQLTDTQYF. CDR3 DNA: TGTGCCAGCAGTTACTCGATCCAGCTCACAGATACGCAGTATTTT.

This clonotype was seen a handful of times. This chain uses TRBV3-1 with TRBJ1-5; maybe TRBD1 (6 bases). The V end lost 3 bases, the J end lost 1 base, and 10 bases lay between the germline ends. The CDR3 sequence is 15 residues long. From germline, CDR1 is LGHDT and CDR2 YNNKEL (reference sequence). The CDR3 region has the DNA TGTGCCAGCAGCCAGGGGGGGCTGAGCAATCAGCCCCAGCATTTT. It encodes CASSQGGLSNQPQHF.